The 8 T cell receptor beta chains below come from one sample, sequenced in a study of blood T cell repertoires in COVID-19. Sequencing was performed with immunoSEQ multiplex PCR; in TCRdb, only in-frame clones are kept and a portion is missing. The sample contains some 220,000 clones, more than 65% of which appear only once. The specimen was peripheral blood. These receptors all come from a man aged 50-60 years with active or convalescent COVID-19.

This clone occurred many times. The genes are TRBV2 and TRBJ2-7; 7 bases are shared with TRBD1. V shed 10 bases and J 2 bases; nucleotides not matched to a gene: 8. The length of the CDR3 is 13 residues. Germline V gene lookup returns CDR1 SNHLY and CDR2 FYNNEI. The CDR3: CATARDRTYEQYF. As DNA, the CDR3 is TGTGCCACCGCCCGGGACAGAACCTACGAGCAGTACTTC.

V is TRBV9 and J is TRBJ2-5, with TRBD1 as a possible D gene (6 bases). CDR3 size: 15 residues. Trimming stripped 3 bases from V and 2 bases from J, with 14 bases between. CDR1 and CDR2 from the germline V gene are SGDLS and YYNGEE. The CDR3 region has the DNA TGTGCCAGCAGCGCAGGATCAGGGGCTCAAGAGACCCAGTACTTC. It encodes CASSAGSGAQETQYF. Looking up the rest from reference TRBV9 and TRBJ2-5 gives the full variable domain: DSGVTQTPKHLITATGQRVTLRCSPRSGDLSVYWYQQSLDQGLQFLIQYYNGEERAKGNILERFSAQQFPDLHSELNLSSLELGDSALYFCASSAGSGAQETQYFGPGTRLLVL.

There are many counts of this clone. The chain couples TRBV6-2 or TRBV6-3 to TRBJ1-1; D gene unclear. Per the germline V gene, CDR1 is MNHEY and CDR2 is SVGEGT. Trimming cost V 2 bases and J 4 bases, with 14 bases left between them. The CDR3 spans 15 residues. This CDR3 is CASSYLRSGSTEAFF. The DNA of the CDR3 is TGTGCCAGCAGTTACCTTCGGAGTGGGAGCACTGAAGCTTTCTTT.

J is TRBJ1-2 and V is TRBV11-3, with 8 bases lining up with TRBD1. Germline V gene sequence: CDR1 SGHNT, CDR2 YENEEA. J gave up 8 bases and V 6 bases, and 8 bases lay outside the gene matches. This CDR3 contains 13 residues. The CDR3 DNA reads as TGTGCCAGCAGTTCTACAGGGGGAGGAGGCTACACCTTC. Its translation: CASSSTGGGGYTF.

The rearrangement uses TRBV7-2 and TRBJ1-5; D unclear. The CDR3 length is 14 residues. Trimming left V 5 bases short and J 4 bases short, with 12 bases between. Germline assignment: CDR1 SGHTA and CDR2 FQGNSA. Written as DNA, the CDR3 is TGTGCCAGCAGCCAATCGACGGGGAATCAGCCCCAGCATTTT. Translating gives CASSQSTGNQPQHF.

The chain links TRBV28 to TRBJ1-2; TRBD1 agrees at 8 bases. Germline V gene lookup returns CDR1 MDHEN and CDR2 SYDVKM. V was pared by 5 bases and J by 8 bases, with 10 bases of the junction left unmatched. The CDR3 sequence is 14 residues long. The CDR3 loop reads CASSKPRGRRGYTF. The CDR3 DNA is TGTGCCAGCAGTAAACCCAGGGGGCGCAGGGGCTACACCTTC.

The gene calls are TRBV12-5 and TRBJ2-2; 13 bases match TRBD2. Germline V CDR1 and CDR2: LGHNT, FRNRAP. The ends lost 1 base at V and 8 bases at J; junction bases unmatched: 7. The CDR3 has 17 residues. The CDR3 nucleotides read TGTGCTAGTGGTTTGGCCTCACTAGCGGGAGGGCGAGGGGAGCTGTTTTTT. As protein: CASGLASLAGGRGELFF.

J is TRBJ2-7 and V is TRBV6-6; tentative D call: TRBD1 (6 bases). The CDR3 is 13 residues long. Between the trimmed V and J ends, which lost 6 bases and 5 bases, there was a span of 14 bases. Germline CDR1 and CDR2: MNHNY and SVGAGI (reference sequence). The CDR3 reads CASSLRGDDEQYF. Written as DNA, the CDR3 is TGTGCCAGCAGCCTCAGGGGTGACGACGAGCAGTACTTC.